The rows below give T cell receptor beta chains drawn from one sample of a study of shared clonotypes between healthy human individuals. The data were produced by immunoSEQ multiplex PCR, yet TCRdb's version contains in-frame clones alone and is incomplete. The data contain around 1.6 million clones, around 98% of them singletons. Sequenced sample: naive CD4+ T cells sorted from blood. These receptors all stem from a man between 25 and 39 years old in good health. The CDR3 runs from the conserved cysteine through the conserved F or W. The order of the fields is clone size, D gene, V gene, J gene, CDR3 DNA, CDR3 protein. The D gene is left open where the match is weak. The size entry is marked missing in some rows and otherwise reads once, few, many or a size class.

NA	NA	TRBV5-4	TRBJ2-1	TGTGCCAGCAGCCTGCCGGGGAGCTCCTACAATGAGCAGTTCTTC	CASSLPGSSYNEQFF
NA	NA	TRBV7-8	TRBJ2-3	TGTGCCAGCAGCTTAAGTCGCACAGATACGCAGTATTTT	CASSLSRTDTQYF
NA	NA	TRBV12-5	TRBJ2-2	TGTGCTAGTGGTCCAAACACTCGGGAGAACACCGGGGAGCTGTTTTTT	CASGPNTRENTGELFF
once	NA	TRBV4-3	TRBJ2-1	TGCGCCAGCAGCCAAGAGGCGCCGAGCTCCTACAATGAGCAGTTCTTC	CASSQEAPSSYNEQFF
NA	NA	TRBV7-2	TRBJ1-3	TGTGCCAGCAGCTTACCAGGGGTGCACGGAAACACCATATATTTT	CASSLPGVHGNTIYF
NA	TRBD1	TRBV5-1	TRBJ2-6	TGCGCCAGCTGGGGGACAGCTGGGGCCAACGTCCTGACTTTC	CASWGTAGANVLTF
NA	NA	TRBV27	TRBJ2-7	TGTGCCAGCTCGACAGGTCCCTTAACGTCCTACGAGCAGTACTTC	CASSTGPLTSYEQYF
NA	NA	TRBV20-1	TRBJ2-5	TGCAGTGCTAGCCCCGAGACCCAGTACTTC	CSASPETQYF
NA	NA	TRBV5-1	TRBJ1-5	TGCGCCAGCAGCCCTGGGGGGGGTCCAAATCAGCCCCAGCATTTT	CASSPGGGPNQPQHF
NA	NA	TRBV11-2	TRBJ2-1	TGTGCCAGCAGCTTAGATGCCACGTCGGGTCCATACAATGAGCAGTTCTTC	CASSLDATSGPYNEQFF
once	NA	TRBV18	TRBJ2-7	TGTGCCAGCTCACCACTACACGAGCAGTACTTC	CASSPLHEQYF
NA	NA	TRBV14	TRBJ2-2	TGTGCCAGCAGCCAAGAACTCGGCGGGGAGCTGTTTTTT	CASSQELGGELFF
NA	TRBD1	TRBV28	TRBJ2-7	TGTGCCAGCAGGCACCTTGTCCCGGGACAGGACCACTACGAGCAGTACTTC	CASRHLVPGQDHYEQYF
NA	TRBD1	TRBV7-9	TRBJ2-7	TGTGCCAGCAGCTTGGGGACAGTACCCTTCTACGAGCAGTACTTC	CASSLGTVPFYEQYF
NA	NA	TRBV10-3	TRBJ1-1	TGTGCCATCAGTGACCGACAATCCATGAACACTGAAGCTTTCTTT	CAISDRQSMNTEAFF
NA	NA	TRBV18	TRBJ2-7	TGTGCCAGCTCACCTAAAGTCCGGGGCTCCTACGAGCAGTACTTC	CASSPKVRGSYEQYF
NA	TRBD2	TRBV27	TRBJ2-7	TGTGCCAGCAGTTCGCCGACTAGCGGGATTTACGAGCAGTACTTC	CASSSPTSGIYEQYF
NA	NA	TRBV2	TRBJ2-7	TGTGCCAGCAGCAGAGTTCCGAGCGAGCAGTACTTC	CASSRVPSEQYF
NA	NA	TRBV18	TRBJ2-7	TGTGCCAGCTCCGAGGGTTTGATTTCGGGAGAGCAGTACTTC	CASSEGLISGEQYF
NA	TRBD1	TRBV11-2	TRBJ1-1	TGTGCCAGCAGTCACACAGGGGTTGAAGCTTTCTTT	CASSHTGVEAFF
NA	TRBD1	TRBV5-1	TRBJ2-2	TGCGCCAGCAGCTTGGGACAGGGGGCCGGGGACACCGGGGAGCTGTTTTTT	CASSLGQGAGDTGELFF
NA	NA	TRBV9	TRBJ2-3	TGTGCCAGCCGGGACAACACAGATACGCAGTATTTT	CASRDNTDTQYF
NA	NA	TRBV18	TRBJ1-1	TGTGCCAGCTCACCAGCGGCGGCAGGACAGCTAGGCACTGAAGCTTTCTTT	CASSPAAAGQLGTEAFF
NA	NA	TRBV15	TRBJ1-1	TGTGCCACCAGCAGCAGGGGTTTTAACACTGAAGCTTTCTTT	CATSSRGFNTEAFF
NA	TRBD2	TRBV7-2	TRBJ2-1	TGTGCCAGCAGCTTTGGCGCGGGGGATGAGCAGTTCTTC	CASSFGAGDEQFF
NA	TRBD1	TRBV5-8	TRBJ1-2	TGTGCCAGCGGGGTTTTGGGACAGGGACTAGGTGGCTATGGCTACACCTTC	CASGVLGQGLGGYGYTF
NA	NA	TRBV19	TRBJ2-1	TGTGCCAGTAGACACGGGACTTCACCAAGCTCCTACAATGAGCAGTTCTTC	CASRHGTSPSSYNEQFF
once	NA	TRBV6-5	TRBJ2-1	TGTGCCAGCAGTTACCTCCCACAGGGATACAATGAGCAGTTCTTC	CASSYLPQGYNEQFF